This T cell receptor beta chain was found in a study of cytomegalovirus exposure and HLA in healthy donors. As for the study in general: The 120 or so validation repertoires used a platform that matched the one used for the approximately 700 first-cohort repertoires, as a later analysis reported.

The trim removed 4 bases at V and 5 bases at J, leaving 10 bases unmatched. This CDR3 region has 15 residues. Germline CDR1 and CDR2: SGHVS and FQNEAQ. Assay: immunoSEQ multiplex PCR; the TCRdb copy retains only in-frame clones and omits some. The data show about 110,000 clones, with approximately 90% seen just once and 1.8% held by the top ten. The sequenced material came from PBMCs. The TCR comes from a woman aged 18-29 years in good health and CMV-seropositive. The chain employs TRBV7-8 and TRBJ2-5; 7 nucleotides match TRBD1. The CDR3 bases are TGTGCCAGCAGCTCGGGGACAGCCTCCCGGGAGACCCAGTACTTC. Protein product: CASSSGTASRETQYF.